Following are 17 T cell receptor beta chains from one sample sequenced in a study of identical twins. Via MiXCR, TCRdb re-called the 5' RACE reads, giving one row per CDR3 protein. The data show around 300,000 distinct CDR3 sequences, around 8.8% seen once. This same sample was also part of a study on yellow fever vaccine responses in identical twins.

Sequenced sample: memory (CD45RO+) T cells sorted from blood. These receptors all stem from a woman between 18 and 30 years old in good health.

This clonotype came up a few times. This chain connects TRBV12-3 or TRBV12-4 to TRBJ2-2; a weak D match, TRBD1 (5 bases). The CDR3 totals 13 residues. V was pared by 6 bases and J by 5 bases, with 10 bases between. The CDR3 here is CASSIQDTGELFF. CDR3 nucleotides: TGTGCCAGCAGCATACAGGATACCGGGGAGCTGTTTTTT.

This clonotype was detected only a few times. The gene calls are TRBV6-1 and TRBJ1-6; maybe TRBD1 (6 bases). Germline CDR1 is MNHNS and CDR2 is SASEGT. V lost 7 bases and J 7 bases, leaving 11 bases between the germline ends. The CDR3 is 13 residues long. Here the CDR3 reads CASNRAGNSPLHF. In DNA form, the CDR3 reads TGTGCCAGCAACAGGGCGGGAAATTCACCCCTCCACTTT.

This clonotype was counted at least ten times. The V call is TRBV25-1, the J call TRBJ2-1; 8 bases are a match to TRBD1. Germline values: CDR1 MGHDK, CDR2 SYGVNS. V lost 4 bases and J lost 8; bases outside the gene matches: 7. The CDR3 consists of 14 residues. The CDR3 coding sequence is TGTGCCAGCAGTGGTGGACAGGGCAGGCATGAGCAGTTCTTC. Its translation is CASSGGQGRHEQFF. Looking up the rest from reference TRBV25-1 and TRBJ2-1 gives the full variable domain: EADIYQTPRYLVIGTGKKITLECSQTMGHDKMYWYQQDPGMELHLIHYSYGVNSTEKGDLSSESTVSRIRTEHFPLTLESARPSHTSQYLCASSGGQGRHEQFFGPGTRLTVL.

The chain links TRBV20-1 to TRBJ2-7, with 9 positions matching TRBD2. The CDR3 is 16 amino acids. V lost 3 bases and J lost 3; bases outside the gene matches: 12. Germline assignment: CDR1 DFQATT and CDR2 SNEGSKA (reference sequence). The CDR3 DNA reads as TGCAGTGCTAGCCCTATAGCGGGAGAATGGATCTACGAGCAGTACTTC. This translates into CSASPIAGEWIYEQYF.

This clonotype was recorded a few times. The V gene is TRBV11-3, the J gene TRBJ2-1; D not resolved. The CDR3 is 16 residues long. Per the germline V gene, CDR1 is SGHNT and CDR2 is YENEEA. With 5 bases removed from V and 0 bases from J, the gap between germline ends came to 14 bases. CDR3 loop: CASSPPRFGSYNEQFF. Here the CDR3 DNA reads TGTGCCAGCAGCCCCCCCCGCTTCGGCTCCTACAATGAGCAGTTCTTC.

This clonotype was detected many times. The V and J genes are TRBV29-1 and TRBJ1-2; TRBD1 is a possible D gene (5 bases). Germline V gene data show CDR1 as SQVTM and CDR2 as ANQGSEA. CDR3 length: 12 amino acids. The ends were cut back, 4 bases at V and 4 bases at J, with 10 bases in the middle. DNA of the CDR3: TGCAGCGTTGGGCCAGGGAGCTATGGCTACACCTTC. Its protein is CSVGPGSYGYTF.

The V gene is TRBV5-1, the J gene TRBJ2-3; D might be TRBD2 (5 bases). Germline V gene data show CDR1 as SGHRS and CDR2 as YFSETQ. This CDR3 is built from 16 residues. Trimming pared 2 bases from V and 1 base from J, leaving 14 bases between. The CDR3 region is CASSLGSLAGTDTQYF. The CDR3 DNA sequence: TGCGCCAGCAGCTTAGGGTCCCTAGCTGGCACAGATACGCAGTATTTT.

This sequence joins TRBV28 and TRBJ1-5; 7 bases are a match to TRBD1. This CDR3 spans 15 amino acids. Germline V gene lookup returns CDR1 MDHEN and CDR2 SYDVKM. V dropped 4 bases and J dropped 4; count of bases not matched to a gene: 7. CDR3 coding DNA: TGTGCCAGCAGTTCGGGGGACAGCCAGAATCAGCCCCAGCATTTT. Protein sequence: CASSSGDSQNQPQHF.

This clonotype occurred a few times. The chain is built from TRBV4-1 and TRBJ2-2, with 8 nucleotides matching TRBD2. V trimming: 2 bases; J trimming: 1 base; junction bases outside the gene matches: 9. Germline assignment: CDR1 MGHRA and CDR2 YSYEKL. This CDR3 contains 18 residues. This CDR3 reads CASSQRGPGLENTGELFF. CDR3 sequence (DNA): TGCGCCAGCAGCCAACGAGGCCCGGGACTAGAGAACACCGGGGAGCTGTTTTTT.

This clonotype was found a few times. Here the CDR3 reads CASSPLSGTSGEETQYF. CDR3 nucleotide sequence: TGTGCCAGCAGCCCTCTATCCGGGACTAGCGGCGAAGAGACCCAGTACTTC. J is TRBJ2-5 and V is TRBV14; 11 bases are shared with TRBD2. Germline V gene sequence: CDR1 SGHDN, CDR2 FVKESK. The V gene end was trimmed by 4 bases and the J gene end by 3 bases; junction bases not matched to a gene: 10. The CDR3 consists of 17 residues.

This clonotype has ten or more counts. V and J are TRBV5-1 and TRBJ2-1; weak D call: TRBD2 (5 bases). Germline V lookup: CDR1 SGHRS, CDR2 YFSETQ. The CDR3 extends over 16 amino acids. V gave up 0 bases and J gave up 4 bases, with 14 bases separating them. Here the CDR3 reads CASSLGLASSYNEQFF. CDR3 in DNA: TGCGCCAGCAGCTTGGGGCTAGCAAGCTCTTACAATGAGCAGTTCTTC. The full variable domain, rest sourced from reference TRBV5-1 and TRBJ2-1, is KAGVTQTPRYLIKTRGQQVTLSCSPISGHRSVSWYQQTPGQGLQFLFEYFSETQRNKGNFPGRFSGRQFSNSRSEMNVSTLELGDSALYLCASSLGLASSYNEQFFGPGTRLTVL.

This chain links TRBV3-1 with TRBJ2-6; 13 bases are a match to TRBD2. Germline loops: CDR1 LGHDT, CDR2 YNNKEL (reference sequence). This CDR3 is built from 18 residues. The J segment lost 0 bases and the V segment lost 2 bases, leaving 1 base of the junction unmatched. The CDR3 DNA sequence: TGTGCCAGCAGCCAAAGGACTAGCGGGAGCTCTGGGGCCAACGTCCTGACTTTC. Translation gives CASSQRTSGSSGANVLTF.

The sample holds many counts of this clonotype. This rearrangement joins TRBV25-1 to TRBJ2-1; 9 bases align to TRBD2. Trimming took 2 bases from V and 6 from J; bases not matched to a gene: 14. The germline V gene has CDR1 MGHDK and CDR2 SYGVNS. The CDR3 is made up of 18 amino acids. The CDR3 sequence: CASSEIESSGGHLNEQFF. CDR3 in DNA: TGTGCCAGCAGTGAAATAGAAAGCAGCGGGGGGCACCTCAATGAGCAGTTCTTC. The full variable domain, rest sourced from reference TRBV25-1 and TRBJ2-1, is EADIYQTPRYLVIGTGKKITLECSQTMGHDKMYWYQQDPGMELHLIHYSYGVNSTEKGDLSSESTVSRIRTEHFPLTLESARPSHTSQYLCASSEIESSGGHLNEQFFGPGTRLTVL.

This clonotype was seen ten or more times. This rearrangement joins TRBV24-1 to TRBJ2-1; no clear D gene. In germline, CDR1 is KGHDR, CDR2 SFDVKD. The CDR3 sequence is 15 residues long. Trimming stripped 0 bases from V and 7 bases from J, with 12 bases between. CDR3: CATSDLPSGRNEQFF. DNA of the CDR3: TGTGCCACCAGTGATTTGCCGTCAGGTCGAAATGAGCAGTTCTTC.

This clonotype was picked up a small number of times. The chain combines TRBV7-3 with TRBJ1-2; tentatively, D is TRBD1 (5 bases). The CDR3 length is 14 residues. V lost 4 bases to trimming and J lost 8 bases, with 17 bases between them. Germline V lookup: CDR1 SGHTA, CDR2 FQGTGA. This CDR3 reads CASSSGPNTGGYTF. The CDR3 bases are TGTGCCAGCAGCTCCGGCCCCAACACAGGCGGCTACACCTTC.

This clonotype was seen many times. CDR3 DNA sequence: TGTGCCAGCAGACCTAGCGGGGATATCAATGAGCAGTTCTTC. This gives the protein CASRPSGDINEQFF. The rearrangement links TRBV3-1 to TRBJ2-1; 9 nucleotides agree with TRBD2. Germline CDR1 and CDR2: LGHDT and YNNKEL (reference sequence). The CDR3 runs to 14 residues. After removal of 6 bases from V and 6 bases from J, the junction contained 6 bases not matched to a gene.

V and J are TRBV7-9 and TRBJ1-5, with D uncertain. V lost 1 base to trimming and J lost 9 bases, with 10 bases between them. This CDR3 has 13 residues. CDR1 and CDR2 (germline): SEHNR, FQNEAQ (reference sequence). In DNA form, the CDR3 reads TGTGCCAGCAGCTTAGGGACCGCGGGGCCCCAGCATTTT. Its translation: CASSLGTAGPQHF.